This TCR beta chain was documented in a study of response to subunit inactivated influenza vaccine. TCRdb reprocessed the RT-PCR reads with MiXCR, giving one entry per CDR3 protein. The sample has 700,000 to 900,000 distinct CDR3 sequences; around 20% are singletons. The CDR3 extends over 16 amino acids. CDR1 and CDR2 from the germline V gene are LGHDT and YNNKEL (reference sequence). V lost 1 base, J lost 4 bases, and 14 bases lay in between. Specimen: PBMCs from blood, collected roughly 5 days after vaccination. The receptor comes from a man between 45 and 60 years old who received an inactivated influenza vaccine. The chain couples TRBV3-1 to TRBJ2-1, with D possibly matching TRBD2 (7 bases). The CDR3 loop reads CASSQGSGGLYNEQFF. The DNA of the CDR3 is TGTGCCAGCAGCCAAGGGTCGGGGGGCCTATACAATGAGCAGTTCTTC.